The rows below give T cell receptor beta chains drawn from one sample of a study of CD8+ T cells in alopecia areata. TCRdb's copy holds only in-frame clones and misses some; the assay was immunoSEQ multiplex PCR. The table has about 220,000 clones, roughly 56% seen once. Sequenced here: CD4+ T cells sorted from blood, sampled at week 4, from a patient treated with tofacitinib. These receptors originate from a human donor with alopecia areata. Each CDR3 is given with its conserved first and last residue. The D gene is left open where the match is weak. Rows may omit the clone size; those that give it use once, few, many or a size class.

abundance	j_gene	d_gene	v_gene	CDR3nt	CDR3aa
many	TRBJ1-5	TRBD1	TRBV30	TGTGCCTGGAGTGTACAGGGGGGAAATCAGCCCCAGCATTTT	CAWSVQGGNQPQHF
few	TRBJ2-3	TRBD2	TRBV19	TGTGCCAGTAGTATCGCGGGGGGGCCGTTAGATACGCAGTATTTT	CASSIAGGPLDTQYF
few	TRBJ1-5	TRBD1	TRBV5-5	TGTGCCAGCAGCTTGGACGTACAGGGGAAGTATCAGCCCCAGCATTTT	CASSLDVQGKYQPQHF
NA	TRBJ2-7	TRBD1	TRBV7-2	TGTGCCAGCAGCTTACCCGGGACAGGGGGCTACGAGCAGTACTTC	CASSLPGTGGYEQYF
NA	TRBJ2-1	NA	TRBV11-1	TGTGCCAGCAGCTCCGCTCCCAATGAGCAGTTCTTC	CASSSAPNEQFF
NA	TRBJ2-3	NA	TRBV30	TGTGCCTGGAGTGTAATGGCGGGGCAGTATTTT	CAWSVMAGQYF
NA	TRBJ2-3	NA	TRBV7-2	TGTGCCAGCAGCTTATTATCAGGGGGGCCTGATCAGTATTTT	CASSLLSGGPDQYF
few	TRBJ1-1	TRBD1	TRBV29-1	TGCAGCGTTGTCCGTGACAGACAGGGTGAAGCTTTCTTT	CSVVRDRQGEAFF
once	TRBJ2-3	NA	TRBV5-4	TGTGCCAGCAGACCCGACCAAGCTAGCACAGATACGCAGTATTTT	CASRPDQASTDTQYF
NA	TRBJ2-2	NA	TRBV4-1	TGTGCCAGCAGCCAAACGGACAGAAAGAACACCGGGGAGCTGTTTTTT	CASSQTDRKNTGELFF
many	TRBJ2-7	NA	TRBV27	TGTGCCAGCAGTTTAGTACAGAGCTACGAGCAGTACTTC	CASSLVQSYEQYF
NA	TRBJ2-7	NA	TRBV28	TGTGCCAGCAGTTTAGGGTACGAGCAGTACTTC	CASSLGYEQYF
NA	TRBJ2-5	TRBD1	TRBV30	TGTGCCTGGAGTACTTGGGACAGGGTTGGTGGGACCCAGTACTTC	CAWSTWDRVGGTQYF
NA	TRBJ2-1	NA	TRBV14	TGTGCCAGCAGCGGACACAGTGAGCAGTTCTTC	CASSGHSEQFF
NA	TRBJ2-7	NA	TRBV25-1	TGTGCCAGCAGTGAAAATGGGGGCAGGGGCGAACAGTACTTC	CASSENGGRGEQYF
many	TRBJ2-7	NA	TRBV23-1	TGCACCCCGGTAAGGGACGAGCAGTACTTC	CTPVRDEQYF
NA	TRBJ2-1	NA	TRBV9	TGTGCCAGCAGCGTTCAGGGCGGGGATGAGCAGTTCTTC	CASSVQGGDEQFF
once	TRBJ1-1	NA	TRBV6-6	TGTGCCAGCATCCTCACGGGGGCTAACACTGAAGCTTTCTTT	CASILTGANTEAFF
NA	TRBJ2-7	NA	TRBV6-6	TGTGCCAGCAGTTACGTGTCAGCCTACGAGCAGTACTTC	CASSYVSAYEQYF
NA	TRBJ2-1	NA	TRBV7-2	TGTGCCAGCAGCTTTAGCGGCCGCTCCTACAATGAGCAGTTCTTC	CASSFSGRSYNEQFF
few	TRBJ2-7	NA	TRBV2	TGTGCCAGCAGTGAAGTTGGCAGCAGCTCCTACGAGCAGTACTTC	CASSEVGSSSYEQYF
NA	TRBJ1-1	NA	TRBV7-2	TGTGCCAGCAGCCCAATGGGGAACACTGAAGCTTTCTTT	CASSPMGNTEAFF
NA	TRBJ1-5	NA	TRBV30	TGTGCCTGGAGTGTAGGGGAAAATCAGCCCCAGCATTTT	CAWSVGENQPQHF
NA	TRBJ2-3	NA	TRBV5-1	TGCGCCAGCAGCGGGGGGAGGAGCACAGATACGCAGTATTTT	CASSGGRSTDTQYF
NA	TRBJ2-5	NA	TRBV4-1	TGCGCCAGCAGCCACCTGACAGGAGGTAGAGAGACCCAGTACTTC	CASSHLTGGRETQYF
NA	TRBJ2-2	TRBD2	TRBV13	TGTGCCAGCAGACCCCTTGGCGGGGGGCAGAGCGGGGAGCTGTTTTTT	CASRPLGGGQSGELFF
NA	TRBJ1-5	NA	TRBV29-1	TGCAGCGCAACCCTAGGCGGGGGTTTCAATCAGCCCCAGCATTTT	CSATLGGGFNQPQHF
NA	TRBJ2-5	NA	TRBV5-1	TGCGCCAGCAGCTTGACCGGGTTCCAAGAGACCCAGTACTTC	CASSLTGFQETQYF
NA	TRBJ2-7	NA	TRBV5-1	TGCGCCAGCGGATTTCTCGGGCAGCCAACCGACGAGCAGTACTTC	CASGFLGQPTDEQYF
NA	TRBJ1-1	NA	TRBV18	TGTGCCAGCTCCCAGGGAAGGAACACTGAAGCTTTCTTT	CASSQGRNTEAFF
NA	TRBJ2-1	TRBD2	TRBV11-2	TGTGCCAGCAGCATAGGGACTAGCGGGGGGGCATACAATGAGCAGTTCTTC	CASSIGTSGGAYNEQFF
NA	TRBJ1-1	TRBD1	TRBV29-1	TGCAGCGTTGAAAGGGACAGGGGGACTGAAGCTTTCTTT	CSVERDRGTEAFF
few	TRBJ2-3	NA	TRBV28	TGTGCCAGCAGTGGGGGCCACACAGATACGCAGTATTTT	CASSGGHTDTQYF
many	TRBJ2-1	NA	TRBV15	TGTGCCACCAGCAGGCTCACAGGGGAGCAGTTCTTC	CATSRLTGEQFF
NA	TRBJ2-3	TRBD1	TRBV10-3	TGTGCCATCACGACCGGACAGGGGGGGAGCACAGATACGCAGTATTTT	CAITTGQGGSTDTQYF
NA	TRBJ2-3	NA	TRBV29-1	TGCAGCGGTAGCGGACCACCTACAGATACGCAGTATTTT	CSGSGPPTDTQYF
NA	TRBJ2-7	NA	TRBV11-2	TGTGCCAGCAGCTTAGAACAGGGAAACTCCTACGAGCAGTACTTC	CASSLEQGNSYEQYF
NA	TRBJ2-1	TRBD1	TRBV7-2	TGTGCCAGCAGCTTAAGGGGGGACAGGTACAATGAGCAGTTCTTC	CASSLRGDRYNEQFF
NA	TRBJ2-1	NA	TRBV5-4	TGTGCCAGCAGTTACTCACGGATCAATGAGCAGTTCTTC	CASSYSRINEQFF
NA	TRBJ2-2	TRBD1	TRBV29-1	TGCAGCGTTGCGACAGGGGGCGCCGGCACCGGGGAGCTGTTTTTT	CSVATGGAGTGELFF
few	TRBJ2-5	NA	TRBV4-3	TGCGCCAGCAGCCAAGACGAGGGGGAGACCCAGTACTTC	CASSQDEGETQYF
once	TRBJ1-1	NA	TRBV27	TGTGCCAGCAGTTTATTAGGCAGGGTGAGCACTGAAGCTTTCTTT	CASSLLGRVSTEAFF
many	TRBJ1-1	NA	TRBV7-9	TGTGCCAGCAGCCATACGTCGGATGGGACTGAAGCTTTCTTT	CASSHTSDGTEAFF
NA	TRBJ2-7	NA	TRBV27	TGTGCCAGCTCCCGACAGCCTACCTACGAGCAGTACTTC	CASSRQPTYEQYF
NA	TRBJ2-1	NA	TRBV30	TGTGCCTGGAGTGTAAAGTATTATGAGCAGTTCTTC	CAWSVKYYEQFF
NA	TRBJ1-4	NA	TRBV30	TGTGCCTGGAGTAGGATTGTCGGTGAAAAACTGTTTTTT	CAWSRIVGEKLFF
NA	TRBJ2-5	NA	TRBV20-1	TGCAGTGTTCGGATGGGAGAGACCCAGTACTTC	CSVRMGETQYF
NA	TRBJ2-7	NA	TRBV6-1	TGTGCCAGCAGTCACAGGGTACGAGTCTACGAGCAGTACTTC	CASSHRVRVYEQYF
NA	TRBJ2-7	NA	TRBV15	TGTGCCACCAGCAGCTGGGGCGTCGAGCAGTACTTC	CATSSWGVEQYF
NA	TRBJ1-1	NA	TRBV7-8	TGTGCCAGCATGCCCAGCCTAAACACTGAAGCTTTCTTT	CASMPSLNTEAFF
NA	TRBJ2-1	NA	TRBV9	TGTGCCAGCAGCTCCCAGGGTAATGAGCAGTTCTTC	CASSSQGNEQFF
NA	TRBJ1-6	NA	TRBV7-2	TGTGCCAGCAGCCGCTATAGGTCACCCCTCCACTTT	CASSRYRSPLHF
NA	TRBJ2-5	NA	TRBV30	TGTGCCTGGAGTCAGGGTGGGGGGTTCGGCGAGACCCAGTACTTC	CAWSQGGGFGETQYF
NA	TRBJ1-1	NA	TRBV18	TGTGCCAGCTCCCAGGGGATGAACACTGAAGCTTTCTTT	CASSQGMNTEAFF
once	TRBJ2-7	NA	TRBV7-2	TGTGCCAGCAGCTTTCTGTCGGGGGTTAGCTCCTACGAGCAGTACTTC	CASSFLSGVSSYEQYF
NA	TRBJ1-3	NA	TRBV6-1	TGTGCCAGCAGCCAGACGGACGGAAACACCATATATTTT	CASSQTDGNTIYF
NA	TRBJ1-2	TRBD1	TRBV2	TGTGCCAGCAGTCGGGGACAGGGGAACTATGGCTACACCTTC	CASSRGQGNYGYTF